This is a list of T cell receptor beta chains from one sample in a study of OX40 agonist ivuxolimab in advanced cancers. Only in-frame clones appear in the TCRdb table, and some are missing; sequencing was by immunoSEQ multiplex PCR. The data show about 77,000 clones, 85% to 95% seen once. The sample was CD4+ or CD8+ T cells sorted from blood, taken in a trial of the OX40 agonist ivuxolimab. Receptors were obtained from an adult with an advanced solid tumor such as melanoma, head and neck, liver or kidney cancer. CDR3s include the opening cysteine and the closing phenylalanine or tryptophan. The D gene is left open where the match is weak. Size tells how often a clone was seen (once, few, many) or the class of an expanded clone, and some rows leave it out.

>TRBJ2-5|TRBV5-6|TRBD2|.
TGTGCCAGCAGCCGGGGGGACGTCCGGTACCAAGAGACCCAGTACTTC
CASSRGDVRYQETQYF
>TRBJ2-5|TRBV27|.|.
TGTGCCAGCAGCCTGACAGACCAAGAGACCCAGTACTTC
CASSLTDQETQYF
>TRBJ2-1|TRBV29-1|.|.
TGCAGCGTTGCTCCGAGTGGCGGGAACTACAATGAGCAGTTCTTC
CSVAPSGGNYNEQFF
>TRBJ1-1|TRBV25-1|TRBD1|.
TGTGCCAGCAGTGAACCGGAGGGGGCCGGCACTGAAGCTTTCTTT
CASSEPEGAGTEAFF
>TRBJ2-5|TRBV27|TRBD1|.
TGTGCCAGCAGACCCCGACAGGGCCAAGAGACCCAGTACTTC
CASRPRQGQETQYF
>TRBJ2-2|TRBV27|TRBD2|.
TGTGCCAGCAGTTTAAAGAGCGGGAGGACGAACACCGGGGAGCTGTTTTTT
CASSLKSGRTNTGELFF
>TRBJ2-7|TRBV4-3|TRBD1|.
TGCGCCAGCAGCCAAAGGCCGGGACAGGGTGAAGGCCCCCCCCCTATCTACGAGCAGTACTTC
CASSQRPGQGEGPPPIYEQYF
>TRBJ1-4|TRBV18|.|once
TGTGCCAGCTCACCCCCGATGATTAATGAAAAACTGTTTTTT
CASSPPMINEKLFF
>TRBJ2-7|TRBV7-9|.|.
TGTGCCAGCAGCACTCAGGGCTTCGAGCAGTACTTC
CASSTQGFEQYF
>TRBJ1-4|TRBV30|.|.
TGTGCCTGGAAACAAGAGGGGGGTGATGAAAAACTGTTTTTT
CAWKQEGGDEKLFF
>TRBJ2-3|TRBV9|TRBD2|few
TGTGCCAGCAGCGTAGTAGCGGGGGGCCGCACAGATACGCAGTATTTT
CASSVVAGGRTDTQYF
>TRBJ2-1|TRBV5-1|.|once
TGCGCCAGCAGCGCGTTGGACGTGTCCTACAATGAGCAGTTCTTC
CASSALDVSYNEQFF
>TRBJ2-5|TRBV7-2|.|.
TGTGCCAGCGGAGGGGGAGGGGGGACCCAGTACTTC
CASGGGGGTQYF
>TRBJ1-1|TRBV18|TRBD1|.
TGTGCCAGCTCACCCCTGGGACAGAACATGAACACTGAAGCTTTCTTT
CASSPLGQNMNTEAFF
>TRBJ2-3|TRBV11-3|TRBD1|.
TGTGCCAGCAGCCCCGGACAGGCAGGCACAGATACGCAGTATTTT
CASSPGQAGTDTQYF
>TRBJ1-1|TRBV28|.|.
TGTGCCAGCAGTCAACATGGGGCCCGGGAAGCTTTCTTT
CASSQHGAREAFF
>TRBJ2-6|TRBV27|.|.
TGTGCCAGCAGTTTAACGGCAGCCCTCAGCTCTGGGGCCAACGTCCTGACTTTC
CASSLTAALSSGANVLTF
>TRBJ2-7|TRBV7-2|.|.
TGTGCCAGCAGCTTAAATATGAGGGAGCAGTACTTC
CASSLNMREQYF
>TRBJ2-7|TRBV5-1|TRBD1|.
TGCGCCAGCAGCTCCTCAGGGACAGGGGTCTACGAGCAGTACTTC
CASSSSGTGVYEQYF
>TRBJ2-5|TRBV5-1|.|few
TGCGCCAGTACCGGACAGTCCCAAGAGACCCAGTACTTC
CASTGQSQETQYF
>TRBJ2-3|TRBV15|.|once
TGTGCCACCAGCAGAGCGGTTCGGGGGTCGTCAGATACGCAGTATTTT
CATSRAVRGSSDTQYF
>TRBJ1-1|TRBV6-5|TRBD1|.
TGTGCCAGCAGATCCACAGGGGGTACACTGACTGAAGCTTTCTTT
CASRSTGGTLTEAFF